The 17 T cell receptor beta chains presented below share a single source sample, sequenced in a study of T cells in Graves' hyperthyroidism and ophthalmopathy. Using RNA transcripts as the source, TCR beta CDR3 regions were amplified. An initial round of RT-PCR targeting the TCR CDR3 relied on the HTBI primer set. TCRdb re-called the multiplex PCR reads through MiXCR, storing one row per CDR3 protein. The table lists hundreds of thousands of distinct CDR3 sequences, less than 25% of them singletons. Material for sequencing was blood. These receptors all come from a woman in her twenties or thirties with Graves' ophthalmopathy.

In this sample, this clonotype turned up many times. The chain combines TRBV5-1 with TRBJ1-5; TRBD1 agrees at 8 bases. The CDR3 is 15 amino acids. Germline CDR1 is SGHRS and CDR2 is YFSETQ. V shed 0 bases, J shed 5 bases, and the junction held 4 bases outside the gene matches. The CDR3 here is CASSLGTGNDQPQHF. DNA of the CDR3: TGCGCCAGCAGCTTGGGGACAGGGAATGATCAGCCCCAGCATTTT.

This clonotype was detected many times. V is TRBV2 and J is TRBJ1-2, with D perhaps TRBD1 (6 bases). CDR1 and CDR2 (germline): SNHLY, FYNNEI. V gave up 6 bases and J gave up 0 bases, with 20 bases separating them. The CDR3 has 17 residues. CDR3 nucleotide sequence: TGTGCCAGCAGCGACGACATCTCGAGGACAGCTAACTATGGCTACACCTTC. Protein product: CASSDDISRTANYGYTF.

This clonotype was observed many times. The gene calls are TRBV6-2 or TRBV6-3 and TRBJ2-5; 9 nucleotides align to TRBD1. This CDR3 region has 13 residues. CDR1 and CDR2 (germline): MNHEY, SVGEGT. With V trimmed by 8 bases and J by 5 bases, 6 bases remained unmatched. The CDR3 loop reads CASVNRGRETQYF. CDR3 DNA sequence: TGTGCCAGCGTAAACAGGGGGCGCGAGACCCAGTACTTC.

The rearrangement uses TRBV19 and TRBJ2-3, with TRBD2 as a possible D gene (6 bases). This CDR3 is built from 13 residues. Trimming removed 7 bases at V and 2 bases at J, with 10 bases between. The germline V gene has CDR1 LNHDA and CDR2 SQIVND (reference sequence). The CDR3 DNA sequence: TGTGCCAGTAAGCGGGCAAACACAGATACGCAGTATTTT. It yields the protein CASKRANTDTQYF. The full variable domain, its missing parts supplied by reference TRBV19 and TRBJ2-3, is DGGITQSPKYLFRKEGQNVTLSCEQNLNHDAMYWYRQDPGQGLRLIYYSQIVNDFQKGDIAEGYSVSREKKESFPLTVTSAQKNPTAFYLCASKRANTDTQYFGPGTRLTVL.

This clonotype has just a few counts. V gene TRBV24-1 combines with J gene TRBJ1-5, with D tentatively TRBD1 (6 bases). The V end lost 8 bases, the J end lost 4 bases, and 8 bases lay between the germline ends. The CDR3 runs to 12 residues. Germline loops: CDR1 KGHDR, CDR2 SFDVKD. The CDR3 here is CATTTGNQPQHF. CDR3 DNA: TGTGCCACCACGACAGGTAATCAGCCCCAGCATTTT.

This clonotype was detected many times. V gene TRBV7-9 combines with J gene TRBJ2-7; possible D gene TRBD1, 5 bases. This CDR3 has 15 amino acids. The V end was cut by 3 bases, the J end by 5 bases, with 17 bases between. Germline-derived CDR1 and CDR2 are SEHNR and FQNEAQ (reference sequence). As DNA, the CDR3 is TGTGCCAGCAGCTTTGCTCTCCAGGGTGTCGACGAGCAGTACTTC. This gives the protein CASSFALQGVDEQYF.

V gene TRBV30 combines with J gene TRBJ1-5, with D possibly TRBD1 on 5 matching bases. This CDR3 has 14 amino acids. The germline V gene has CDR1 GTSNPN and CDR2 SVGIG (reference sequence). The ends were cut back, 1 base at V and 4 bases at J, with 11 bases in the middle. The CDR3 loop reads CAWSDRQPNQPQHF. For the CDR3, the DNA is TGTGCCTGGAGTGATCGACAGCCGAATCAGCCCCAGCATTTT.

This sequence joins TRBV11-2 and TRBJ2-7; perhaps TRBD2 as D (5 bases). The ends were cut back, 3 bases at V and 3 bases at J, with 18 bases in the middle. This CDR3 region has 16 residues. CDR1 and CDR2 (germline): SGHAT, FQNNGV. CDR3 in DNA: TGTGCCAGCAGCTTTAAGGTGGGAGAAAGTTACTACGAGCAGTACTTC. It is translated as CASSFKVGESYYEQYF.

This clonotype appeared a few times. The chain uses TRBV5-1 and TRBJ1-6; D may be TRBD1 (5 bases). Trimming shortened V by 4 bases and J by 0 bases, and 14 bases separated the two germline ends. CDR3 length equals 17 residues. Germline V gene data show CDR1 as SGHRS and CDR2 as YFSETQ. CDR3 sequence reads: CASSPSGVSSYNSPLHF. The CDR3 nucleotides are TGCGCCAGCAGCCCTTCGGGGGTGAGCTCCTATAATTCACCCCTCCACTTT. The entire variable domain, with the rest obtained from reference TRBV5-1 and TRBJ1-6, is as follows: KAGVTQTPRYLIKTRGQQVTLSCSPISGHRSVSWYQQTPGQGLQFLFEYFSETQRNKGNFPGRFSGRQFSNSRSEMNVSTLELGDSALYLCASSPSGVSSYNSPLHFGNGTRLTVT.

This clonotype was observed a few times. V gene TRBV19 combines with J gene TRBJ1-5, with a possible D match to TRBD1 (6 bases). Per the germline V gene, CDR1 is LNHDA and CDR2 is SQIVND (reference sequence). V lost 4 bases and J lost 4, with 20 bases in between. The CDR3 consists of 17 residues. CDR3 sequence reads: CASSKRREGGLNQPQHF. The CDR3 DNA sequence: TGTGCCAGTAGTAAACGGCGGGAGGGGGGCCTTAATCAGCCCCAGCATTTT.

This clonotype was counted many times. This sequence joins TRBV9 and TRBJ2-5; 14 bases line up with TRBD2. Germline V lookup: CDR1 SGDLS, CDR2 YYNGEE. V lost 3 bases and J lost 2; bases outside the gene matches: 6. This CDR3 is 17 amino acids long. The CDR3 loop reads CASSAGTSGGAQETQYF. In nucleotides, the CDR3 is TGTGCCAGCAGCGCCGGGACTAGCGGGGGAGCACAAGAGACCCAGTACTTC. The variable domain in full, completed from reference TRBV9 and TRBJ2-5, reads DSGVTQTPKHLITATGQRVTLRCSPRSGDLSVYWYQQSLDQGLQFLIQYYNGEERAKGNILERFSAQQFPDLHSELNLSSLELGDSALYFCASSAGTSGGAQETQYFGPGTRLLVL.

The V gene is TRBV6-2 or TRBV6-3, the J gene TRBJ2-5; no firm D call. V was clipped by 0 bases and J by 4 bases, with 12 bases between them. The CDR3 length is 15 residues. The germline CDR1 and CDR2 sequences are MNHEY and SVGEGT. The CDR3 DNA follows: TGTGCCAGCAGTTACTCGAACCCTAGGATAGAGACCCAGTACTTC. Translating it yields CASSYSNPRIETQYF.

In its sample, this clonotype was seen many times. The rearrangement links TRBV7-3 to TRBJ2-5; 9 bases line up with TRBD2. Germline V gives CDR1 SGHTA, CDR2 FQGTGA. Trimming cost V 2 bases and J 1 base; bases outside gene matches: 5. The CDR3 spans 16 residues. The CDR3 DNA is TGTGCCAGCAGCTTAGGCGGGGGGGACCGCCAAGAGACCCAGTACTTC. Translating gives CASSLGGGDRQETQYF.

The V gene is TRBV10-2, the J gene TRBJ2-7; no clear D gene. The CDR3 is 14 residues long. The germline V gene has CDR1 WSHSY and CDR2 SAAADI. V lost 5 bases to trimming and J lost 3 bases, with 14 bases between them. The CDR3 bases are TGCGCCAGCAGTAAACCCTCCTCGGTCTACGAGCAGTACTTC. This gives the protein CASSKPSSVYEQYF.

This clonotype was recorded many times. This chain joins TRBV20-1 and TRBJ2-5, with TRBD2 matching 9 bases. The length of the CDR3 is 14 residues. Germline V gives CDR1 DFQATT, CDR2 SNEGSKA (reference sequence). V shed 5 bases, J shed 5 bases, and the junction held 9 bases outside the gene matches. The CDR3 spells CSAGRTSVGETQYF. The DNA for the CDR3 is TGCAGTGCTGGCCGGACTAGCGTGGGGGAGACCCAGTACTTC.

This clonotype appeared many times. The V call is TRBV7-2, the J call TRBJ1-6; weak D call: TRBD1 (5 bases). This CDR3 is 14 amino acids long. V dropped 0 bases and J dropped 14 bases, with 14 bases sitting between them. The V gene's germline CDR1 is SGHTA and CDR2 FQGNSA. CDR3 DNA sequence: TGTGCCAGCAGCTTAGCAAGGGTCGAGGACACCCTCCACTTT. Protein sequence: CASSLARVEDTLHF.

This clonotype has a handful of counts. V is TRBV20-1 and J is TRBJ2-7; D is possibly TRBD2 (6 bases). V lost 6 bases and J lost 2, with 20 bases in between. Germline CDR1 and CDR2: DFQATT and SNEGSKA (reference sequence). The CDR3 is 15 residues long. The CDR3 loop is CSARSWGETTYEQYF. The CDR3 bases are TGCAGTGCCCGCAGTTGGGGGGAAACAACCTACGAGCAGTACTTC.